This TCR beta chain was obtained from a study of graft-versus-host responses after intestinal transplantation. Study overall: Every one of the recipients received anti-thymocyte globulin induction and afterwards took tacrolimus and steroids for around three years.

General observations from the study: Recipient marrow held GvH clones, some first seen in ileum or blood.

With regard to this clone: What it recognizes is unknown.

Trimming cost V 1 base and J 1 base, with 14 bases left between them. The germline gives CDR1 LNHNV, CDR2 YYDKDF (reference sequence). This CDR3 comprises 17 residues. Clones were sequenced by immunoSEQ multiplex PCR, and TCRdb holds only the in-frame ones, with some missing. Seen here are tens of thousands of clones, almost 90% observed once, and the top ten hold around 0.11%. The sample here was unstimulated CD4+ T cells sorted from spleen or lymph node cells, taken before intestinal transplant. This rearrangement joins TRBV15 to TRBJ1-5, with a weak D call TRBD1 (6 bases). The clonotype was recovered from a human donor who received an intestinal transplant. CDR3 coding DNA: TGTGCCACCAGCAGAGCCCGGGGGGGCCAGAGCAATCAGCCCCAGCATTTT. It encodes CATSRARGGQSNQPQHF.